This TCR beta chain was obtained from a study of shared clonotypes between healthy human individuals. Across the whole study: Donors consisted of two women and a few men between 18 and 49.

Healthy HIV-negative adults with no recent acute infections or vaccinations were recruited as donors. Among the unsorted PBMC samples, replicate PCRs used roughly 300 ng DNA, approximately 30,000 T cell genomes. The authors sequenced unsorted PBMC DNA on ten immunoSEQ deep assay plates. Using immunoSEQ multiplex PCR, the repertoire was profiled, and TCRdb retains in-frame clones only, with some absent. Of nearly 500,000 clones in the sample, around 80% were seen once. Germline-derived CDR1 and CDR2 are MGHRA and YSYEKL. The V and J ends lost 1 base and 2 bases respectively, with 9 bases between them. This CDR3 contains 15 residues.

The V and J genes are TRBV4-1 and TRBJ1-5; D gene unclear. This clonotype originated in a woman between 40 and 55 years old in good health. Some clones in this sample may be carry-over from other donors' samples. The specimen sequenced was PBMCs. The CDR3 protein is CASSQGIWGNQPQHF. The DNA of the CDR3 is TGCGCCAGCAGCCAAGGGATCTGGGGCAATCAGCCCCAGCATTTT.